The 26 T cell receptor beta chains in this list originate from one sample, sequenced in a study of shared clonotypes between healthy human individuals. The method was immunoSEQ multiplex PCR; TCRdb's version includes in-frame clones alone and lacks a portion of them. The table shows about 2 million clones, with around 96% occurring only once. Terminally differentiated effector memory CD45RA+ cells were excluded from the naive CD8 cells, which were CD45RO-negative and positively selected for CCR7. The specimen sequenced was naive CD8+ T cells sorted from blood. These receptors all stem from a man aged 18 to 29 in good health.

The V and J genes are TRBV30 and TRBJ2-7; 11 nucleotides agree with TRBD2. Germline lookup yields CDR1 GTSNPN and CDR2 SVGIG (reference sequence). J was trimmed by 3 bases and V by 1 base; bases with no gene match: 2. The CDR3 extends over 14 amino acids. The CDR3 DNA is TGTGCCTGGAGTGCCCTAGCGGGGGGCTACGAGCAGTACTTC. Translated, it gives CAWSALAGGYEQYF. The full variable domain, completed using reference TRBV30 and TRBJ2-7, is SQTIHQWPATLVQPVGSPLSLECTVEGTSNPNLYWYRQAAGRGLQLLFYSVGIGQISSEVPQNLSASRPQDRQFILSSKKLLLSDSGFYLCAWSALAGGYEQYFGPGTRLTVT.

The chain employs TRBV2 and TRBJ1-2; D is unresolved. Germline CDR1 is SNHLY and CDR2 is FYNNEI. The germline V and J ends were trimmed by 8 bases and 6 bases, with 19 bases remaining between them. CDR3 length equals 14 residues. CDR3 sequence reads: CASYRTSTLHGYTF. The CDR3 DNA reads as TGTGCCAGCTATAGGACCTCAACCCTCCATGGCTACACCTTC.

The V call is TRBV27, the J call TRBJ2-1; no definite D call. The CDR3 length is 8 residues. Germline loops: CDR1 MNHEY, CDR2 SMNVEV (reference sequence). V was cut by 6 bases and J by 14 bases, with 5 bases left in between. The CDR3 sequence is CASSPEFF. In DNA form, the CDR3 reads TGTGCCAGCAGCCCCGAGTTCTTC.

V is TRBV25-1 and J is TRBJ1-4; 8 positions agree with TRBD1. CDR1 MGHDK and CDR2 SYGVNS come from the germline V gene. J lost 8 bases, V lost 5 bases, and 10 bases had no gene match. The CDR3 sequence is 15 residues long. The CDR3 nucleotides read TGTGCCAGCAGTTCCTGGACAGGGTGGGAGGAAAAACTGTTTTTT. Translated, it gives CASSSWTGWEEKLFF.

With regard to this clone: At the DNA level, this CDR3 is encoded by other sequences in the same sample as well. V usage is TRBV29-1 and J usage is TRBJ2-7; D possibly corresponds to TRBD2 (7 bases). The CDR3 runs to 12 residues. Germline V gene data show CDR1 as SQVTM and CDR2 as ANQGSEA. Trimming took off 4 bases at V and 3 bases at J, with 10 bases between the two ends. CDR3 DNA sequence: TGCAGCGTTGGGGGGGGGCTCTACGAGCAGTACTTC. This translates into CSVGGGLYEQYF.

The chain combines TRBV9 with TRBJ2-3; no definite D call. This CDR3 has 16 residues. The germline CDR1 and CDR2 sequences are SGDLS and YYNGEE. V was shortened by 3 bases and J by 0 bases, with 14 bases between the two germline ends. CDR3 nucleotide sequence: TGTGCCAGCAGCGACGCCCCTGACCTCAGCACAGATACGCAGTATTTT. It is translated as CASSDAPDLSTDTQYF.

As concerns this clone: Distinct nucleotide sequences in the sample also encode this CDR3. CDR3 sequence: CASSLSGTAYEQYF. The CDR3 DNA reads as TGTGCCAGCAGTTTATCCGGGACAGCCTACGAGCAGTACTTC. V is TRBV27 and J is TRBJ2-7; TRBD1 agrees at 7 bases. CDR3 length: 14 residues. Germline V lookup: CDR1 MNHEY, CDR2 SMNVEV (reference sequence). J gave up 2 bases and V 0 bases, and 1 base lay outside the gene matches.

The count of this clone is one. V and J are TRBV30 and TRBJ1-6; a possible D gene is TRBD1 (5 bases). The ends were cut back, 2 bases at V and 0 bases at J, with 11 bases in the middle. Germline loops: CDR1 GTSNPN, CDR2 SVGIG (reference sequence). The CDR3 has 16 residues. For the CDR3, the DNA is TGTGCCTGGAGTCCTGATGACAGCTCCTATAATTCACCCCTCCACTTT. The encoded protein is CAWSPDDSSYNSPLHF.

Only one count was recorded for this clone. Written as DNA, the CDR3 is TGCGCCAGCAGCCAAGGGGACCGCCCGTCCTACAATGAGCAGTTCTTC. The encoded protein is CASSQGDRPSYNEQFF. The V and J genes are TRBV4-3 and TRBJ2-1; D is possibly TRBD1 or TRBD2 (5 bases each). Per the germline V gene, CDR1 is LGHNA and CDR2 is YSLEER. Trimming took off 1 base at V and 1 base at J, with 11 bases between the two ends. This CDR3 comprises 16 residues.

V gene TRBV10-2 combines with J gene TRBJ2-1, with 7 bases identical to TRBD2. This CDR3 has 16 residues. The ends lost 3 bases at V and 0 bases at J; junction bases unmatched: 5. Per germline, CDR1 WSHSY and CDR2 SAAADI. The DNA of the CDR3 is TGCGCCAGCAGTGAAGCGGGACCCCTCTCCTACAATGAGCAGTTCTTC. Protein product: CASSEAGPLSYNEQFF.

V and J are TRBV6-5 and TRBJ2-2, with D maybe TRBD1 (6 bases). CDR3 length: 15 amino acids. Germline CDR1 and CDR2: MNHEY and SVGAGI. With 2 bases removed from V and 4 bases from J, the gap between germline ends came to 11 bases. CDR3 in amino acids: CASSYQPGVTGELFF. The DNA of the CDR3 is TGTGCCAGCAGTTACCAGCCAGGGGTCACCGGGGAGCTGTTTTTT.

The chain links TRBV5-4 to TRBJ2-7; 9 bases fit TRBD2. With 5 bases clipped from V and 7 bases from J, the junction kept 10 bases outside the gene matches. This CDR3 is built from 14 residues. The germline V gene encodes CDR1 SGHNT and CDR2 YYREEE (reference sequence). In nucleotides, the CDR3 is TGTGCCAGCAGTTCTAGCGGGAACAGGAAAGAGCAGTACTTC. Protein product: CASSSSGNRKEQYF. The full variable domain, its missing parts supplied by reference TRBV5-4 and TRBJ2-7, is ETGVTQSPTHLIKTRGQQVTLRCSSQSGHNTVSWYQQALGQGPQFIFQYYREEENGRGNFPPRFSGLQFPNYSSELNVNALELDDSALYLCASSSSGNRKEQYFGPGTRLTVT.

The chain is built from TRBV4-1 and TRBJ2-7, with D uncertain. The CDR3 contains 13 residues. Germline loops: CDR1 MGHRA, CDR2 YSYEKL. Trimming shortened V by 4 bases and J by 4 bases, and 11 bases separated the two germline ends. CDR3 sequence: CASSLGFLYEQYF. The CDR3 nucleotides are TGCGCCAGCAGCCTGGGGTTCCTATACGAGCAGTACTTC.

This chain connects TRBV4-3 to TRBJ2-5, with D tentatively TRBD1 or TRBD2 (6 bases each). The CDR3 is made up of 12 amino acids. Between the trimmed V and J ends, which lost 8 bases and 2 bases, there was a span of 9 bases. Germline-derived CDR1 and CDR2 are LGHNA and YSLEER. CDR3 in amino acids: CASLGGQETQYF. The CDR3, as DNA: TGCGCCAGCTTAGGGGGGCAAGAGACCCAGTACTTC.

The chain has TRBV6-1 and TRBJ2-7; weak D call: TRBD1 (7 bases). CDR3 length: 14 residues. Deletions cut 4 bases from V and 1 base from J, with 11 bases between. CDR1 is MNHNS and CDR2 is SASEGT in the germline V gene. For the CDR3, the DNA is TGTGCCAGCAGTGCGCGGGACAGATCCTACGAGCAGTACTTC. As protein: CASSARDRSYEQYF.

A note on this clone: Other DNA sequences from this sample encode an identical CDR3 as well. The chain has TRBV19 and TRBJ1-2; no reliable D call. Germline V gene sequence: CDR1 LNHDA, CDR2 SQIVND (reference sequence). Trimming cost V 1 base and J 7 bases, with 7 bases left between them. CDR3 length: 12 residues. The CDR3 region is CASSIGGSGYTF. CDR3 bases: TGTGCCAGTAGTATAGGGGGATCTGGCTACACCTTC.

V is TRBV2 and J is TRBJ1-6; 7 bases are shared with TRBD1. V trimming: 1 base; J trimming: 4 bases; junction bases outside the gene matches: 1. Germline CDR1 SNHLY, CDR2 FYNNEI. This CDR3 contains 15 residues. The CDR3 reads CASSEEGQYNSPLHF. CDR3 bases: TGTGCCAGCAGTGAAGAGGGACAGTATAATTCACCCCTCCACTTT.

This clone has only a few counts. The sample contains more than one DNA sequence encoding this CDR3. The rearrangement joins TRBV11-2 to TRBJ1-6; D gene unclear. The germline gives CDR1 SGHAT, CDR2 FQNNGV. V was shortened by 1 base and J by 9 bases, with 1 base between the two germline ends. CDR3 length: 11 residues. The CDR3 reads CASSLGSPLHF. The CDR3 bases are TGTGCCAGCAGCTTAGGTTCACCCCTCCACTTT.

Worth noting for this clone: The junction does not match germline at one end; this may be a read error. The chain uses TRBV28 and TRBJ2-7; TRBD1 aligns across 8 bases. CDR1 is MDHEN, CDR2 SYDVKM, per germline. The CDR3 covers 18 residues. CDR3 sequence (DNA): TGTGCTAGCAGTTTATTCGAACAGGGGGTGGGAAGGGCCTACGAGCAGTACTTC. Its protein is CASSLFEQGVGRAYEQYF.

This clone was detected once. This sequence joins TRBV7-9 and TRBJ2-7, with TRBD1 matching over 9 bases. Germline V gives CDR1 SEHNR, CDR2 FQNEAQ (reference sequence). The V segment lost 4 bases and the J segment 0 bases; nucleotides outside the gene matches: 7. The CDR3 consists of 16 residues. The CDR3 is CASSYDRDRASYEQYF. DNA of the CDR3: TGTGCCAGCAGCTATGACCGGGACAGGGCCTCCTACGAGCAGTACTTC.

This chain's CDR3 is CASSPTIDYSNQPQHF. The CDR3 DNA reads as TGTGCCAGCAGCCCGACCATTGATTATAGCAATCAGCCCCAGCATTTT. This rearrangement joins TRBV7-2 to TRBJ1-5; D not resolved. V was cut by 5 bases and J by 0 bases, with 14 bases left in between. The CDR3 covers 16 residues. Germline loops: CDR1 SGHTA, CDR2 FQGNSA.

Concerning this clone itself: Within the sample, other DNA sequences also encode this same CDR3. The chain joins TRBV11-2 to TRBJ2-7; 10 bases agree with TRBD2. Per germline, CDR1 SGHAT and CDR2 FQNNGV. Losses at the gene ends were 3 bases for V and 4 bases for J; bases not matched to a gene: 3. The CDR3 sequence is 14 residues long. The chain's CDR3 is CASSFSGGLYEQYF. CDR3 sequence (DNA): TGTGCCAGCAGCTTTAGCGGGGGGTTGTACGAGCAGTACTTC.

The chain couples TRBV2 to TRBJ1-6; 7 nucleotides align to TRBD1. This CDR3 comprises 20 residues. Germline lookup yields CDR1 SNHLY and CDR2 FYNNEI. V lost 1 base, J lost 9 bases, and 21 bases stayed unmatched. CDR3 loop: CASSEGGPGTELFIGSPLHF. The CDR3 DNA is TGTGCCAGCAGTGAAGGGGGACCCGGGACAGAGCTTTTTATAGGTTCACCCCTCCACTTT.

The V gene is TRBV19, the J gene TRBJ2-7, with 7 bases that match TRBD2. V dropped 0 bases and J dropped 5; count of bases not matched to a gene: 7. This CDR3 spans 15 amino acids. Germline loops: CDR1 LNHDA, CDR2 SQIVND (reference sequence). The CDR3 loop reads CASSIDLRDYDEQYF. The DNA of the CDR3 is TGTGCCAGTAGTATAGATCTTCGGGACTACGACGAGCAGTACTTC.

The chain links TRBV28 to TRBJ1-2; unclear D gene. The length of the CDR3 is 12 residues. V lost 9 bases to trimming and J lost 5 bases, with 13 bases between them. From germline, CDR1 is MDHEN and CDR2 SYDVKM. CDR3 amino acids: CASLRRAYGYTF. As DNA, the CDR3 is TGTGCCAGTCTTCGGAGGGCTTATGGCTACACCTTC.

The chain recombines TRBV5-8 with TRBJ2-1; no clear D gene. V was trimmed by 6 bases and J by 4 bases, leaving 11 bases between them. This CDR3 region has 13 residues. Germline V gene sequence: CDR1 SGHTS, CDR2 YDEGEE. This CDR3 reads CASTQQEYNEQFF. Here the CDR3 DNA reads TGTGCCAGCACCCAACAAGAATACAATGAGCAGTTCTTC. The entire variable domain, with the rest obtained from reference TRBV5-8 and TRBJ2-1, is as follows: EAGVTQSPTHLIKTRGQQATLRCSPISGHTSVYWYQQALGLGLQFLLWYDEGEERNRGNFPPRFSGRQFPNYSSELNVNALELEDSALYLCASTQQEYNEQFFGPGTRLTVL.